The 4 T cell receptor beta chains below were found in one sample sequenced in a study of T cell repertoires in cytomegalovirus infection. TCRdb re-analysed the reads in MiXCR, keeping a single row per CDR3 protein. Among 250,000 or so distinct CDR3 sequences listed, 8% to 9.5% were seen once. Sequenced: PBMCs. Source of these receptors: a human donor in good health (CMV status not recorded). Some clones in this sample may be carry-over from other donors' samples.

This clonotype was counted at least ten times. The chain employs TRBV7-9 and TRBJ1-2; D uncertain. Trimming removed 1 base at V and 5 bases at J, with 5 bases between. Looked up from germline, CDR1 is SEHNR and CDR2 is FQNEAQ (reference sequence). The CDR3 extends over 12 amino acids. The CDR3 protein is CASSLEAYGYTF. The CDR3 DNA reads TGTGCCAGCAGCTTAGAAGCGTATGGCTACACCTTC.

J is TRBJ2-3 and V is TRBV7-2; D gene ambiguous. V was trimmed by 3 bases and J by 4 bases, leaving 11 bases between them. The CDR3 is made up of 14 amino acids. Germline assignment: CDR1 SGHTA and CDR2 FQGNSA. The DNA of the CDR3 is TGTGCCAGCAGCTTTTATGGGGTAGCAGATACGCAGTATTTT. Residues: CASSFYGVADTQYF.

In its sample, this clonotype was seen many times. This chain joins TRBV4-3 and TRBJ2-1, with TRBD2 as a possible D gene (5 bases). CDR3 length: 15 residues. V lost 3 bases, J lost 5 bases, and 14 bases lay in between. The germline gives CDR1 LGHNA, CDR2 YSLEER. The CDR3 coding sequence is TGCGCCAGCAGCCAGGCAGGAGGACCGGACAATGAGCAGTTCTTC. This sequence encodes CASSQAGGPDNEQFF.

The rearrangement joins TRBV20-1 to TRBJ2-7, with 7 bases aligning to TRBD2. The V and J ends lost 0 bases and 4 bases, in that order; junction bases with no gene match: 6. This CDR3 has 14 amino acids. CDR1 is DFQATT and CDR2 is SNEGSKA in the germline V gene (reference sequence). This chain's CDR3 is CSARDLRGGYEQYF. The CDR3 DNA reads as TGCAGTGCTAGAGATTTGCGCGGGGGTTACGAGCAGTACTTC.